The TCR beta chain described here comes from a study of blood T cell repertoires in COVID-19. Study as a whole: Researchers got acute and convalescent COVID-19 samples from the United States, Italy and Spain. Sample material is recorded as cDNA or gDNA derived from T cells, B-cell-depleted T cells, or PBMCs.

Per the original data handling: Reference gene primer amplification in the assay estimated nucleated cell counts. Repertoires were generated with immunoSEQ multiplex PCR, while TCRdb's copy carries only in-frame clones and drops some. D and trimming were read from the DNA, whereas the V and J calls and clone size are those reported in that table. This sample carries around 40,000 clones, roughly 80% of them seen once, and the ten largest clones take around a third. The germline CDR1 and CDR2 sequences are SGHRS and YFSETQ. The CDR3 is 16 residues long. The ends were cut back, 0 bases at V and 1 base at J, with 10 bases in the middle.

The sample consisted of peripheral blood. The sequence derives from a woman older than 75 with acute or convalescent COVID-19. This chain uses TRBV5-1 with TRBJ1-4; D is perhaps TRBD1 (6 bases). The CDR3 region is CASSLGGGITNEKLFF. For the CDR3, the DNA is TGCGCCAGCAGCTTGGGCGGGGGCATAACTAATGAAAAACTGTTTTTT.